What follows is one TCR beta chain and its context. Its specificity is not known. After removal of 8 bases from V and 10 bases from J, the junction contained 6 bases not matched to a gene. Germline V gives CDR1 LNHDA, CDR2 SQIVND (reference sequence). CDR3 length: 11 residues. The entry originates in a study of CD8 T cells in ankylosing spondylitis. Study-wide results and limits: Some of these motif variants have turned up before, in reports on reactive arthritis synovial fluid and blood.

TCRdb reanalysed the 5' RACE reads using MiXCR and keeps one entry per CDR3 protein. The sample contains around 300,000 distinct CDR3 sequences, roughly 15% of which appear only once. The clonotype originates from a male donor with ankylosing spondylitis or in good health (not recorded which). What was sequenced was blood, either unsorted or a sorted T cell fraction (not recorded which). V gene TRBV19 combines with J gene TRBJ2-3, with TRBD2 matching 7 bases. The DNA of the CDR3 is TGTGCCAGTCGAAGCGGGGATGCGCAGTATTTT. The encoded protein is CASRSGDAQYF.